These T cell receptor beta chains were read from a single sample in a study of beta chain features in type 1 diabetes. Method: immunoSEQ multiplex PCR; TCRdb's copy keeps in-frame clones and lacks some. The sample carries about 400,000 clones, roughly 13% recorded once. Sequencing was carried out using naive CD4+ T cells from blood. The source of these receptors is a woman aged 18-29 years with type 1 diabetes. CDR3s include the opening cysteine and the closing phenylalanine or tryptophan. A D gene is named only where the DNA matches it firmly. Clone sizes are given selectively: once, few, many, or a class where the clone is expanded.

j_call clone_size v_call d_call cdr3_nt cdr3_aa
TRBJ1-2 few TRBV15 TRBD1 TGTGCCACCAGCAGAGAAGGGGGCGGCTACACCTTC CATSREGGGYTF
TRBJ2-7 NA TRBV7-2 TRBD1 TGTGCCAGCAGCTCAACTCCGGGACAGGGATCCTACGAGCAGTACTTC CASSSTPGQGSYEQYF
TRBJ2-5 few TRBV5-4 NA TGTGCCAGCAGCTCCTCTAAGGGAGAGGTGCCCCAGTACTTC CASSSSKGEVPQYF
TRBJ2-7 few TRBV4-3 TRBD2 TGCGCCAGCAGCCAAGAGAGGATAGCGGGAGGCTACGAGCAGTACTTC CASSQERIAGGYEQYF
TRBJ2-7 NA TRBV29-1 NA TGCAGCGTTGGGACTGTCTACGAGCAGTACTTC CSVGTVYEQYF
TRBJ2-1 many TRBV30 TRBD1 TGTGCCTGGATGGGGACAGGGGATGAGTTCTTC CAWMGTGDEFF
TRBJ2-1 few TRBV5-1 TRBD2 TGCGCCAGCAGCTTGGGGGGCGGGAGTTACCCAAGCTCCTACAATGAGCAGTTCTTC CASSLGGGSYPSSYNEQFF
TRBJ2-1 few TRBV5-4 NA TGTGCCAGCAGCCAGCAGGACAATGAGCAGTTCTTC CASSQQDNEQFF
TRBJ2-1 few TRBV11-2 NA TGTGCCAGCAGCCCGGGGTACAATGAGCAGTTCTTC CASSPGYNEQFF
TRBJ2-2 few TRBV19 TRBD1 TGTGCCAGTAGACCCTGGACAGGGGGCACCGGGGAGCTGTTTTTT CASRPWTGGTGELFF